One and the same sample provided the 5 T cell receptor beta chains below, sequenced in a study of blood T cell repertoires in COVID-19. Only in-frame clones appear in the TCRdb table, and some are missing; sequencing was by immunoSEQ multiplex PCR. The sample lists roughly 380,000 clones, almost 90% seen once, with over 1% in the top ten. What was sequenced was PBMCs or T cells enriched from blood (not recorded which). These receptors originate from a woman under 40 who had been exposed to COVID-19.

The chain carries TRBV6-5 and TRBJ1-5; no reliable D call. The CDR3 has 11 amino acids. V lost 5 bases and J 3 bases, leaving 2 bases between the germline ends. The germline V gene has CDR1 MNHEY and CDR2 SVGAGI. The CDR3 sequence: CASSLNQPQHF. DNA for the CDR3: TGTGCCAGCAGTCTCAATCAGCCCCAGCATTTT.

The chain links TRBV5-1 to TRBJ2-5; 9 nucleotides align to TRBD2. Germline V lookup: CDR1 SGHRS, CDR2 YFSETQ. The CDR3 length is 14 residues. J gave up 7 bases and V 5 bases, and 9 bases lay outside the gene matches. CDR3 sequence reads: CASRVAGVAGTQYF. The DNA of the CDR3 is TGCGCCAGCAGGGTAGCGGGAGTCGCGGGGACCCAGTACTTC.

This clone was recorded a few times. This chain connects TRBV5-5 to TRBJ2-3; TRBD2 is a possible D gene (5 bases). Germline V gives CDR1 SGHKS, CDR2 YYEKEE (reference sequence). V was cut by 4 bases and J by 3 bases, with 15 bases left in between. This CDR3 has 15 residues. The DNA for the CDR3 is TGTGCCAGCAGCCGGACGGATAGCGTAACAGATACGCAGTATTTT. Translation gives CASSRTDSVTDTQYF.

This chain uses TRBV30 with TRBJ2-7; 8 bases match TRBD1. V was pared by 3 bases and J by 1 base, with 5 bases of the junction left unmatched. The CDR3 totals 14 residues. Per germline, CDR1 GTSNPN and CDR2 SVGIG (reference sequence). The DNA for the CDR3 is TGTGCCTGGAGGCTAGGGGACAGGTCCTACGAGCAGTACTTC. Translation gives CAWRLGDRSYEQYF.

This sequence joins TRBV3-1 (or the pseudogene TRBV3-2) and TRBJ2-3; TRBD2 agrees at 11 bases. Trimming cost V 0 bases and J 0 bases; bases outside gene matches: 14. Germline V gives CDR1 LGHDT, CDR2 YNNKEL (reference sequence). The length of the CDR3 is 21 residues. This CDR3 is CASSQDFRGSSGRASTDTQYF. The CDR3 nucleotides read TGTGCCAGCAGCCAAGATTTTCGGGGGAGTAGCGGGAGGGCCAGCACAGATACGCAGTATTTT.